A selection of T cell receptor beta chains follows, all from one sample in a study of cytomegalovirus exposure and HLA in healthy donors. Clones were read by immunoSEQ multiplex PCR, and TCRdb kept only the in-frame ones, dropping some. The sample shows 150,000 to 200,000 clones, roughly 84% of them seen only once. The sequencing input was PBMCs. These receptors were taken from a man between 18 and 29 years old in good health and CMV-seropositive. CDR3s include the opening cysteine and the closing phenylalanine or tryptophan. A D gene is named only where the DNA matches it firmly. Not all rows give a size; the values are once, few, many and, for expanded clones, a class.

>NA|TRBJ1-4|NA|TRBV6-5
CASRRDFTTNEKLFF
TGTGCCAGCAGGAGGGATTTTACGACTAATGAAAAACTGTTTTTT
>NA|TRBJ2-7|NA|TRBV25-1
CASSGAGNGTYEQYF
TGTGCCAGCAGTGGGGCAGGGAATGGAACCTACGAGCAGTACTTC
>NA|TRBJ2-1|TRBD2|TRBV9
CASSSMTSGSFRDEQFF
TGTGCCAGCAGCTCAATGACTAGCGGGAGTTTTCGAGATGAGCAGTTCTTC
>NA|TRBJ2-7|NA|TRBV11-2
CASSFFANYKNYEQYF
TGTGCCAGCAGCTTTTTTGCCAACTACAAAAACTACGAGCAGTACTTC
>NA|TRBJ2-1|NA|TRBV5-4
CASSPPGGAGLVEQFF
TGTGCCAGCAGCCCCCCAGGGGGAGCGGGCCTCGTTGAGCAGTTCTTC
>NA|TRBJ1-2|NA|TRBV28
CASSGAGQGLHYGYTF
TGTGCCAGCAGTGGGGCAGGCCAAGGGCTACACTATGGCTACACCTTC
>NA|TRBJ2-5|TRBD2|TRBV7-2
CASSLLGGSGTQYF
TGTGCCAGCAGCTTACTGGGGGGGTCGGGGACCCAGTACTTC
>NA|TRBJ2-7|NA|TRBV30
CAWRATSGSLAQYF
TGTGCCTGGAGGGCAACCAGCGGCTCCCTCGCGCAGTACTTC
>few|TRBJ1-1|NA|TRBV6-5
CASSRVGDTEAFF
TGTGCCAGCAGCCGTGTTGGAGACACTGAAGCTTTCTTT
>NA|TRBJ2-2|NA|TRBV28
CASSFPRQGPNTGELFF
TGTGCCAGCAGTTTCCCCCGCCAGGGCCCGAACACCGGGGAGCTGTTTTTT
>few|TRBJ2-2|TRBD1|TRBV7-7
CASSSRQGGTGELFF
TGTGCCAGCAGCTCTCGACAGGGGGGCACCGGGGAGCTGTTTTTT
>NA|TRBJ2-5|TRBD2|TRBV7-8
CASSPRLAGAQETQYF
TGTGCCAGCAGCCCCCGACTAGCGGGCGCTCAAGAGACCCAGTACTTC
>NA|TRBJ2-7|TRBD2|TRBV5-1
CASSVTSGSYEQYF
TGCGCCAGCAGCGTGACTAGCGGGAGCTACGAGCAGTACTTC
>NA|TRBJ2-3|NA|TRBV5-6
CASSFLQGSTDTQYF
TGTGCCAGCAGCTTCCTACAGGGTAGCACAGATACGCAGTATTTT
>few|TRBJ1-1|NA|TRBV5-1
CASSLVPMNTEAFF
TGCGCCAGCAGCTTGGTTCCTATGAACACTGAAGCTTTCTTT
>NA|TRBJ2-5|TRBD1|TRBV9
CASSVSTGGNQETQYF
TGTGCCAGCAGCGTCTCCACAGGGGGGAACCAAGAGACCCAGTACTTC
>few|TRBJ2-7|TRBD1|TRBV19
CASSIDRGLSEQYF
TGTGCCAGTAGTATCGACAGGGGGCTCAGCGAGCAGTACTTC
>NA|TRBJ2-2|NA|TRBV7-9
CAMPGAGELFF
TGTGCCATGCCGGGGGCCGGGGAGCTGTTTTTT
>NA|TRBJ2-6|NA|TRBV11-3
CASSFATVSGANVLTF
TGTGCCAGCAGCTTCGCTACAGTCTCTGGGGCCAACGTCCTGACTTTC
>NA|TRBJ1-4|NA|TRBV7-2
CASSATGSYNEKLFF
TGTGCCAGCAGCGCCACAGGGAGTTATAATGAAAAACTGTTTTTT
>once|TRBJ2-2|NA|TRBV27
CASSFIVTTNTGELFF
TGTGCCAGCAGTTTTATAGTCACTACGAACACCGGGGAGCTGTTTTTT
>NA|TRBJ1-2|TRBD1|TRBV7-3
CASSAPGTGGVGGYTF
TGTGCCAGCAGCGCCCCCGGGACAGGGGGCGTAGGAGGCTACACCTTC
>once|TRBJ1-2|NA|TRBV5-4
CASSLRGGSNYGYTF
TGTGCCAGCAGCTTGCGTGGAGGATCCAACTATGGCTACACCTTC
>NA|TRBJ1-1|TRBD1|TRBV30
CAWATRGRDTEAFF
TGTGCCTGGGCTACCAGGGGGCGGGACACTGAAGCTTTCTTT
>few|TRBJ2-7|NA|TRBV27
CASSLGLSYEQYF
TGTGCCAGCAGTTTAGGACTATCCTACGAGCAGTACTTC
>NA|TRBJ1-1|NA|TRBV28
CASNLSRDTEAFF
TGTGCCAGCAATCTATCGAGGGACACTGAAGCTTTCTTT